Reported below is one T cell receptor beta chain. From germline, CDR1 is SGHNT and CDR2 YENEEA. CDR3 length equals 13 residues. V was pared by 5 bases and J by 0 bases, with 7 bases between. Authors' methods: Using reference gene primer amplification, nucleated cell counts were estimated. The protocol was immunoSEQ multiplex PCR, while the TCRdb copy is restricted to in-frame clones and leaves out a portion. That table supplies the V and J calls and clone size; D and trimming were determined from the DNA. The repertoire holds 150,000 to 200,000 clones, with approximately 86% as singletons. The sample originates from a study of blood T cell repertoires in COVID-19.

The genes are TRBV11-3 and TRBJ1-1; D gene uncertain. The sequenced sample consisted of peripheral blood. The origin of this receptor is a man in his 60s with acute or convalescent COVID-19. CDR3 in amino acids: CASSPTMNTEAFF. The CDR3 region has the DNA TGTGCCAGCAGCCCAACAATGAACACTGAAGCTTTCTTT.